These 4 T cell receptor beta chains were all obtained from the same sample, sequenced in a study of T cell responses to AZD1222 COVID-19 vaccine. The repertoire was sequenced with immunoSEQ multiplex PCR; TCRdb's copy has only in-frame clones and lacks some. The repertoire holds approximately 140,000 clones, with roughly 90% as singletons. Sequencing used peripheral blood, obtained on day 0 of AZD1222 vaccination. All receptors derive from an adult in good health.

The chain employs TRBV2 and TRBJ1-1, with TRBD1 as a possible D gene (6 bases). Per the germline V gene, CDR1 is SNHLY and CDR2 is FYNNEI. CDR3 size: 13 residues. The V end was cut by 6 bases, the J end by 3 bases, with 11 bases between. CDR3: CASRGGGYTEAFF. In DNA form, the CDR3 reads TGTGCCAGCAGGGGAGGGGGGTACACTGAAGCTTTCTTT. The variable domain in full, completed from reference TRBV2 and TRBJ1-1, reads EPEVTQTPSHQVTQMGQEVILRCVPISNHLYFYWYRQILGQKVEFLVSFYNNEISEKSEIFDDQFSVERPDGSNFTLKIRSTKLEDSAMYFCASRGGGYTEAFFGQGTRLTVV.

The chain is built from TRBV6-5 and TRBJ1-1; D possibly corresponds to TRBD1 (5 bases). Trimming cost V 8 bases and J 4 bases, with 17 bases left between them. Germline V gives CDR1 MNHEY, CDR2 SVGAGI. CDR3 size: 14 residues. The CDR3 nucleotides are TGTGCCAGCTCCTATGGGGGGGGAGGCACTGAAGCTTTCTTT. Amino acids: CASSYGGGGTEAFF.

The V call is TRBV18, the J call TRBJ2-2, with D perhaps matching TRBD1 (5 bases). Germline assignment: CDR1 KGHSH and CDR2 LQKENI. Trimming cost V 0 bases and J 0 bases, with 8 bases left between them. The CDR3 covers 16 residues. CDR3 nucleotide sequence: TGTGCCAGCTCACCACCCCAGGGCCCGAACACCGGGGAGCTGTTTTTT. Its protein product is CASSPPQGPNTGELFF.

This chain connects TRBV4-1 to TRBJ1-5, with TRBD1 matching over 11 bases. CDR1 is MGHRA, CDR2 YSYEKL, per germline. The CDR3 has 18 residues. The V gene end was trimmed by 4 bases and the J gene end by 1 base; junction bases not matched to a gene: 9. The CDR3 region has the DNA TGCGCCAGCAGCCGATCCGGACAGGGGGCATTCAGCAATCAGCCCCAGCATTTT. Its protein product is CASSRSGQGAFSNQPQHF.